The 29 T cell receptor beta chains listed next were all sequenced from one sample in a study of blood T cell repertoires in COVID-19. Clones were read by immunoSEQ multiplex PCR, and TCRdb kept only the in-frame ones, dropping some. The data hold some 250,000 clones, with around 85% observed a single time. Sequenced: PBMCs or T cells enriched from blood (not recorded which). These receptors all come from a woman in her 40s with acute COVID-19.

V gene TRBV9 combines with J gene TRBJ2-2, with TRBD1 matching 11 bases. J was trimmed by 6 bases and V by 7 bases; bases with no gene match: 5. The CDR3 has 14 amino acids. CDR1 is SGDLS, CDR2 YYNGEE, per germline. The CDR3 DNA follows: TGTGCCAGCTCTCCGGGACAGGGGGCCGGGGAGCTGTTTTTT. Protein sequence: CASSPGQGAGELFF.

The V and J genes are TRBV2 and TRBJ2-3; the D gene is possibly TRBD1 (6 bases). The V gene lost 8 bases and the J gene lost 0 bases, with 21 bases spanning the gap. The CDR3 covers 17 residues. Germline V gives CDR1 SNHLY, CDR2 FYNNEI. CDR3 sequence: CASRLRAGVASTDTQYF. The CDR3 nucleotides are TGTGCCAGCCGCCTCCGAGCAGGGGTAGCTAGCACAGATACGCAGTATTTT.

In this sample, this clone turned up a few times. V and J are TRBV6-5 and TRBJ1-2; TRBD1 might be the D (5 bases). CDR3 size: 14 residues. CDR1 is MNHEY, CDR2 SVGAGI, per germline. Between the trimmed V and J ends, which lost 0 bases and 10 bases, there was a span of 15 bases. The CDR3 loop reads CASSYSRQRPTYTF. CDR3 nucleotide sequence: TGTGCCAGCAGTTACTCGAGACAGAGACCAACCTACACCTTC.

The chain is built from TRBV4-1 and TRBJ2-1; 12 positions agree with TRBD2. After removal of 2 bases from V and 7 bases from J, the junction contained 3 bases not matched to a gene. This CDR3 is 15 amino acids long. Germline-derived CDR1 and CDR2 are MGHRA and YSYEKL. The CDR3 loop reads CASSQPGTSGNEQFF. In DNA form, the CDR3 reads TGCGCCAGCAGCCAACCCGGGACTAGCGGGAATGAGCAGTTCTTC.

V gene TRBV15 combines with J gene TRBJ1-1; 10 bases line up with TRBD1. V shed 3 bases, J shed 9 bases, and the junction held 10 bases outside the gene matches. This CDR3 is built from 15 residues. Per the germline V gene, CDR1 is LNHNV and CDR2 is YYDKDF (reference sequence). CDR3 nucleotide sequence: TGTGCCACCAGCAGTGAACTCCGGGACAGGGGAAAAGCTTTCTTT. Translation: CATSSELRDRGKAFF. The variable domain in full, completed from reference TRBV15 and TRBJ1-1, reads DAMVIQNPRYQVTQFGKPVTLSCSQTLNHNVMYWYQQKSSQAPKLLFHYYDKDFNNEADTPDNFQSRRPNTSFCFLDIRSPGLGDTAMYLCATSSELRDRGKAFFGQGTRLTVV.

The chain employs TRBV10-1 and TRBJ2-3, with 9 bases that match TRBD1. Looked up from germline, CDR1 is WNHNN and CDR2 is SYGVQD (reference sequence). Trimming cost V 7 bases and J 3 bases; bases outside gene matches: 2. The CDR3 extends over 13 amino acids. CDR3 residues: CASNRGLTDTQYF. DNA of the CDR3: TGCGCCAGCAACAGGGGGCTGACAGATACGCAGTATTTT.

This sequence joins TRBV19 and TRBJ2-1; 7 bases align to TRBD1. The germline V gene encodes CDR1 LNHDA and CDR2 SQIVND (reference sequence). The ends lost 6 bases at V and 0 bases at J; junction bases unmatched: 8. The CDR3 length is 16 residues. The DNA for the CDR3 is TGTGCCAGTAGAACTCAACAGGGGAGCTCCTACAATGAGCAGTTCTTC. It specifies CASRTQQGSSYNEQFF.

This clone has more than one count but fewer than ten. The chain recombines TRBV11-2 with TRBJ2-5; 8 bases are shared with TRBD1. J lost 2 bases, V lost 5 bases, and 7 bases had no gene match. The germline CDR1 and CDR2 sequences are SGHAT and FQNNGV. This CDR3 is 15 amino acids long. In DNA, the CDR3 is TGTGCCAGCAGCCCCCGGACAGGGCGGCAAGAGACCCAGTACTTC. Translating gives CASSPRTGRQETQYF.

This rearrangement joins TRBV27 to TRBJ2-1, with 11 bases that match TRBD2. Germline V gives CDR1 MNHEY, CDR2 SMNVEV (reference sequence). The V gene end was trimmed by 4 bases and the J gene end by 4 bases; junction bases not matched to a gene: 9. The CDR3 consists of 17 residues. CDR3 nucleotide sequence: TGTGCCAGCAGTTCCCTAGCGGGAGGTTTTGGGTACAATGAGCAGTTCTTC. Protein product: CASSSLAGGFGYNEQFF.

This chain joins TRBV4-1 and TRBJ2-7; the match to TRBD1 covers 7 bases. Looked up from germline, CDR1 is MGHRA and CDR2 is YSYEKL. This CDR3 region has 15 residues. Trimming removed 3 bases from V and 0 bases from J; junction bases left unmatched: 5. In DNA form, the CDR3 reads TGCGCCAGCAGCCAGCGGACAGGCACCTCCTACGAGCAGTACTTC. This translates into CASSQRTGTSYEQYF.

The chain is built from TRBV7-9 and TRBJ2-7, with 9 bases aligning to TRBD2. Looked up from germline, CDR1 is SEHNR and CDR2 is FQNEAQ (reference sequence). The CDR3 extends over 16 amino acids. The trim removed 5 bases at V and 1 base at J, leaving 9 bases unmatched. This CDR3 reads CASSPLLAGLSYEQYF. For the CDR3, the DNA is TGTGCCAGCAGCCCCTTACTAGCGGGCTTGTCCTACGAGCAGTACTTC.

The chain couples TRBV7-6 to TRBJ2-1; the D is unclear. V was trimmed by 2 bases and J by 4 bases, leaving 6 bases between them. Germline V gene data show CDR1 as SGHVS and CDR2 as FNYEAQ. The CDR3 sequence is 13 residues long. CDR3 region: CASSLSRYNEQFF. For the CDR3, the DNA is TGTGCCAGCAGCTTATCTCGGTACAATGAGCAGTTCTTC.

The rearrangement uses TRBV15 and TRBJ2-1; 13 positions match TRBD2. Germline lookup yields CDR1 LNHNV and CDR2 YYDKDF (reference sequence). Germline trimming cut 7 bases from V and 0 bases from J; bases unmatched to any gene: 6. The CDR3 spans 17 residues. CDR3 sequence reads: CATTGTSGTSSYNEQFF. CDR3 nucleotide sequence: TGTGCCACCACCGGGACTAGCGGGACCAGCTCCTACAATGAGCAGTTCTTC. The variable domain in full, with the rest retrieved from reference TRBV15 and TRBJ2-1, is DAMVIQNPRYQVTQFGKPVTLSCSQTLNHNVMYWYQQKSSQAPKLLFHYYDKDFNNEADTPDNFQSRRPNTSFCFLDIRSPGLGDTAMYLCATTGTSGTSSYNEQFFGPGTRLTVL.

CDR3 sequence: CASSGHLSYNEQFF. The CDR3 DNA follows: TGCGCCAGCAGTGGACACCTCTCCTACAATGAGCAGTTCTTC. The chain couples TRBV10-1 to TRBJ2-1; D ambiguous. CDR1 and CDR2 (germline): WNHNN, SYGVQD (reference sequence). The CDR3 extends over 14 amino acids. V lost 4 bases, J lost 0 bases, and 7 bases lay in between.

This chain links TRBV5-8 with TRBJ2-1, with 9 bases that match TRBD2. V dropped 0 bases and J dropped 3; count of bases not matched to a gene: 4. This CDR3 spans 16 amino acids. Germline V gene lookup returns CDR1 SGHTS and CDR2 YDEGEE. This chain's CDR3 is CASSLGTSGYYNEQFF. The CDR3 region has the DNA TGTGCCAGCAGCTTGGGAACTAGCGGGTACTACAATGAGCAGTTCTTC.

The chain couples TRBV29-1 to TRBJ2-1; 10 bases fit TRBD2. The CDR3 is made up of 14 amino acids. Trimming took 4 bases from V and 9 from J; bases not matched to a gene: 9. Germline lookup yields CDR1 SQVTM and CDR2 ANQGSEA. The CDR3 sequence is CSVVWASGSGEQFF. DNA of the CDR3: TGCAGCGTTGTCTGGGCTAGCGGGAGCGGTGAGCAGTTCTTC.

The rearrangement links TRBV5-4 to TRBJ2-1, with TRBD2 as a possible D gene (6 bases). Trimming pared 1 base from V and 2 bases from J, leaving 10 bases between. This CDR3 region has 15 residues. Looked up from germline, CDR1 is SGHNT and CDR2 is YYREEE (reference sequence). The CDR3, as DNA: TGTGCCAGCAGCTTGTCGGCGGGGACCTACAATGAGCAGTTCTTC. It specifies CASSLSAGTYNEQFF.

This sequence joins TRBV11-3 and TRBJ2-7; tentatively, D is TRBD2 (5 bases). CDR1 and CDR2 from the germline V gene are SGHNT and YENEEA. The V end lost 3 bases, the J end lost 6 bases, and 12 bases lay between the germline ends. CDR3 length equals 13 residues. The CDR3 DNA sequence: TGTGCCAGCAGCTTGAGGGCCGACCGCGAGCAGTACTTC. Its translation: CASSLRADREQYF.

The chain recombines TRBV9 with TRBJ2-1; TRBD2 agrees at 9 bases. The germline V gene encodes CDR1 SGDLS and CDR2 YYNGEE. The V and J ends lost 2 bases and 6 bases, in that order; junction bases with no gene match: 6. The CDR3 is 15 amino acids. The CDR3: CASSVGTSFSNEQFF. The CDR3 nucleotides read TGTGCCAGCAGCGTCGGGACTAGCTTCTCCAATGAGCAGTTCTTC.

The count of this clone is one. J is TRBJ1-2 and V is TRBV19; weak D call: TRBD1 (5 bases). The CDR3 extends over 12 amino acids. CDR1 is LNHDA, CDR2 SQIVND, per germline (reference sequence). Trimming shortened V by 4 bases and J by 8 bases, and 11 bases separated the two germline ends. The CDR3 nucleotides are TGTGCCAGTAGTACCCCCGGGGGAGGCTACACCTTC. Protein product: CASSTPGGGYTF.

The gene calls are TRBV6-6 and TRBJ1-2, with 8 bases lining up with TRBD1. This CDR3 has 15 residues. V was pared by 6 bases and J by 6 bases, with 12 bases of the junction left unmatched. CDR1 is MNHNY, CDR2 SVGAGI, per germline (reference sequence). CDR3 in DNA: TGTGCCAGCAGATTACCGACAGGGGCAGAGGATGGCTACACCTTC. Residues: CASRLPTGAEDGYTF.

The chain links TRBV7-8 to TRBJ2-3, with D uncertain. V was clipped by 5 bases and J by 1 base, with 13 bases between them. Germline CDR1 is SGHVS and CDR2 is FQNEAQ. CDR3 length: 15 amino acids. CDR3 residues: CASSPVFPRTDTQYF. The CDR3 nucleotides read TGTGCCAGCAGCCCCGTTTTCCCCCGCACAGATACGCAGTATTTT.

The V gene is TRBV5-6, the J gene TRBJ1-6; 11 positions match TRBD1. Germline CDR1 is SGHDT and CDR2 is YYEEEE. The junction had 8 bases not matched to a gene; V was cut back by 0 bases and J by 6 bases. The CDR3 sequence is 18 residues long. The DNA of the CDR3 is TGTGCCAGCAGCTTGGCCTTTGGACAGGGGGCGCTTAATTCACCCCTCCACTTT. This gives the protein CASSLAFGQGALNSPLHF. Combining the CDR3 with reference TRBV5-6 and TRBJ1-6 gives the whole variable domain DAGVTQSPTHLIKTRGQQVTLRCSPKSGHDTVSWYQQALGQGPQFIFQYYEEEERQRGNFPDRFSGHQFPNYSSELNVNALLLGDSALYLCASSLAFGQGALNSPLHFGNGTRLTVT.

This sequence joins TRBV7-9 and TRBJ2-7; a possible D gene is TRBD2 (6 bases). V was cut by 5 bases and J by 5 bases, with 22 bases left in between. Germline values: CDR1 SEHNR, CDR2 FQNEAQ (reference sequence). This CDR3 is built from 16 residues. The CDR3 region is CASSPSSPWGVHEQYF. The DNA of the CDR3 is TGTGCCAGCAGCCCAAGTTCCCCTTGGGGGGTCCACGAGCAGTACTTC.

The chain recombines TRBV10-3 with TRBJ2-7, with a tentative D call TRBD1 (6 bases). The germline CDR1 and CDR2 sequences are ENHRY and SYGVKD. With 6 bases removed from V and 3 bases from J, the gap between germline ends came to 12 bases. The CDR3 length is 13 residues. CDR3 sequence: CAIRAGTNYEQYF. The CDR3 nucleotides are TGTGCCATCAGAGCCGGGACAAACTACGAGCAGTACTTC.

This clone was recorded a few times. The rearrangement joins TRBV18 to TRBJ2-1; 9 bases match TRBD1. Germline loops: CDR1 KGHSH, CDR2 LQKENI. This CDR3 is 14 amino acids long. Trimming at V came to 4 bases and at J to 4 bases, leaving 2 bases not matched to a gene. Here the CDR3 reads CASSQQGAYNEQFF. CDR3 DNA sequence: TGTGCCAGCTCACAACAGGGGGCATACAATGAGCAGTTCTTC.

The rearrangement uses TRBV3-1 (or the pseudogene TRBV3-2) and TRBJ2-2; D is perhaps TRBD2 (6 bases). CDR1 and CDR2 from the germline V gene are LGHDT and YNNKEL (reference sequence). The CDR3 is 18 amino acids. Deletions cut 0 bases from V and 3 bases from J, with 17 bases between. CDR3: CASSQDQRARTYTGELFF. In DNA, the CDR3 is TGTGCCAGCAGCCAAGACCAGCGGGCCCGAACCTACACCGGGGAGCTGTTTTTT.

This clone appeared a few times. The V call is TRBV6-5, the J call TRBJ2-2; D might be TRBD1 (6 bases). The CDR3 extends over 16 amino acids. Germline CDR1 reads MNHEY; CDR2 reads SVGAGI. Trimming cost V 2 bases and J 4 bases, with 14 bases left between them. CDR3 loop: CASSYDKLRGTGELFF. The CDR3 DNA reads as TGTGCCAGCAGTTACGATAAACTCAGGGGCACCGGGGAGCTGTTTTTT.

This chain uses TRBV9 with TRBJ2-7; no reliable D call. Germline V gene sequence: CDR1 SGDLS, CDR2 YYNGEE. The ends were cut back, 0 bases at V and 0 bases at J, with 7 bases in the middle. This CDR3 is built from 14 residues. CDR3 protein: CASSVGGNSYEQYF. CDR3 nucleotide sequence: TGTGCCAGCAGCGTAGGCGGAAACTCCTACGAGCAGTACTTC.